These 29 T cell receptor beta chains originate from one sample sequenced in a study of T cell changes during pregnancy in multiple sclerosis. Repertoires were generated with immunoSEQ multiplex PCR, while TCRdb's copy carries only in-frame clones and drops some. The sample has approximately 68,000 clones, roughly nine tenths seen once; the top ten hold approximately 0.71%. Sequencing was performed on peripheral blood, taken in the third trimester of pregnancy. These receptors were taken from a female donor in good health, enrolled as a control in a pregnancy study.

V and J are TRBV6-5 and TRBJ2-2, with D possibly TRBD2 on 7 matching bases. The germline CDR1 and CDR2 sequences are MNHEY and SVGAGI. The CDR3 has 15 amino acids. V was cut by 2 bases and J by 5 bases, with 12 bases left in between. CDR3 region: CASSYGGARTGELFF. CDR3 nucleotides: TGTGCCAGCAGTTACGGGGGGGCGCGGACCGGGGAGCTGTTTTTT.

This rearrangement joins TRBV28 to TRBJ1-2; 12 positions match TRBD1. Per germline, CDR1 MDHEN and CDR2 SYDVKM. The CDR3 consists of 18 residues. The V and J ends lost 1 base and 6 bases, in that order; junction bases with no gene match: 12. The CDR3 reads CASSLLKGLGQGADGYTF. The CDR3 region has the DNA TGTGCCAGCAGTTTATTAAAAGGTTTGGGACAGGGGGCGGATGGCTACACCTTC.

This clone occurred a few times. The CDR3 coding sequence is TGTGCCAGCAGTGAAGCGGGGACTGGCACCATATATTTT. Translated: CASSEAGTGTIYF. The chain joins TRBV2 to TRBJ1-3; D is perhaps TRBD1 (5 bases). Germline CDR1 reads SNHLY; CDR2 reads FYNNEI. This CDR3 is 13 amino acids long. The V and J ends lost 0 bases and 9 bases respectively, with 9 bases between them. The full variable domain, in which reference TRBV2 and TRBJ1-3 provide the parts outside the CDR3, is EPEVTQTPSHQVTQMGQEVILRCVPISNHLYFYWYRQILGQKVEFLVSFYNNEISEKSEIFDDQFSVERPDGSNFTLKIRSTKLEDSAMYFCASSEAGTGTIYFGEGSWLTVV.

This chain connects TRBV5-1 to TRBJ2-7; 11 bases are shared with TRBD2. The CDR3 runs to 16 residues. The germline CDR1 and CDR2 sequences are SGHRS and YFSETQ. The V segment lost 0 bases and the J segment 2 bases; nucleotides outside the gene matches: 4. CDR3 sequence reads: CASSLASGGPTYEQYF. The DNA of the CDR3 is TGCGCCAGCAGCTTGGCTAGCGGGGGGCCAACCTACGAGCAGTACTTC. Supplemented by reference TRBV5-1 and TRBJ2-7, the full variable domain reads KAGVTQTPRYLIKTRGQQVTLSCSPISGHRSVSWYQQTPGQGLQFLFEYFSETQRNKGNFPGRFSGRQFSNSRSEMNVSTLELGDSALYLCASSLASGGPTYEQYFGPGTRLTVT.

The chain has TRBV29-1 and TRBJ2-2, with 7 bases that match TRBD1. V gave up 3 bases and J gave up 6 bases; unmatched junction bases: 7. CDR1 and CDR2 (germline): SQVTM, ANQGSEA. The CDR3 is made up of 14 amino acids. The CDR3 DNA reads as TGCAGCGTTGAGTCCGGGGACAGTGCCGGGGAGCTGTTTTTT. Its translation: CSVESGDSAGELFF.

The genes are TRBV6-5 and TRBJ1-1; D may be TRBD1 (5 bases). From germline, CDR1 is MNHEY and CDR2 SVGAGI. This CDR3 comprises 14 residues. The germline V and J ends were trimmed by 6 bases and 1 base, with 12 bases remaining between them. The DNA for the CDR3 is TGTGCCAGCAGCTACCGGGGGAGGAACACTGAAGCTTTCTTT. This encodes CASSYRGRNTEAFF.

The CDR3 sequence is CASSLGTVDLGETQYF. The CDR3, as DNA: TGCGCCAGCAGCTTGGGGACAGTGGATTTAGGGGAGACCCAGTACTTC. The chain is built from TRBV5-1 and TRBJ2-5; tentatively, D is TRBD1 (6 bases). The CDR3 has 16 amino acids. Looked up from germline, CDR1 is SGHRS and CDR2 is YFSETQ. The V and J ends lost 0 bases and 5 bases respectively, with 17 bases between them.

The chain recombines TRBV29-1 with TRBJ1-5; 7 bases match TRBD1. Germline V gene data show CDR1 as SQVTM and CDR2 as ANQGSEA. The CDR3 runs 13 residues. Trimming took 6 bases from V and 8 from J; bases not matched to a gene: 10. The CDR3: CSVLRGLGEPQHF. In DNA form, the CDR3 reads TGCAGCGTATTAAGGGGGCTCGGTGAGCCCCAGCATTTT.

The chain employs TRBV6-1 and TRBJ1-5, with 7 bases aligning to TRBD1. J lost 0 bases, V lost 8 bases, and 4 bases had no gene match. The CDR3 runs 14 residues. Germline loops: CDR1 MNHNS, CDR2 SASEGT. This CDR3 is CASCRGDSNQPQHF. The CDR3 coding sequence is TGTGCCAGCTGCAGGGGGGATAGCAATCAGCCCCAGCATTTT.

The V call is TRBV19, the J call TRBJ2-1; no reliable D call. The CDR3 has 14 residues. With 1 base removed from V and 3 bases from J, the gap between germline ends came to 7 bases. Germline CDR1 reads LNHDA; CDR2 reads SQIVND (reference sequence). Written as DNA, the CDR3 is TGTGCCAGTAGTATAGGCGCCAACTACAATGAGCAGTTCTTC. Protein product: CASSIGANYNEQFF.

For this clone: This CDR3 is also generated by other DNA sequences in the sample. This chain's CDR3 is CASSYSTGNTEAFF. The DNA for the CDR3 is TGTGCCAGCAGTTACTCGACGGGAAACACTGAAGCTTTCTTT. The V gene is TRBV6-5, the J gene TRBJ1-1, with unresolved D. This CDR3 is built from 14 residues. Germline values: CDR1 MNHEY, CDR2 SVGAGI. V lost 0 bases to trimming and J lost 2 bases, with 7 bases between them.

This chain connects TRBV7-2 to TRBJ2-7, with 11 bases lining up with TRBD2. CDR1 is SGHTA and CDR2 is FQGNSA in the germline V gene. This CDR3 comprises 15 residues. The V gene end was trimmed by 6 bases and the J gene end by 3 bases; junction bases not matched to a gene: 7. The CDR3 is CASSIGGTSGYEQYF. The CDR3 DNA reads TGTGCCAGCAGTATAGGGGGGACTAGCGGCTACGAGCAGTACTTC.

This sequence joins TRBV6-4 and TRBJ1-4; 8 bases agree with TRBD1. The trim removed 6 bases at V and 5 bases at J, leaving 11 bases unmatched. CDR3 length equals 16 residues. Germline V gives CDR1 MRHNA, CDR2 SNTAGT. The CDR3 loop is CASRPQDRVLNEKLFF. For the CDR3, the DNA is TGTGCCAGCAGGCCCCAGGACAGGGTCCTGAATGAAAAACTGTTTTTT.

The chain employs TRBV28 and TRBJ1-3; the D gene is possibly TRBD1 (6 bases). V gave up 5 bases and J gave up 3 bases, with 11 bases separating them. Germline lookup yields CDR1 MDHEN and CDR2 SYDVKM. The CDR3 consists of 14 residues. CDR3 nucleotide sequence: TGTGCCAGCAGTACAGGGTTTCTTGGAAACACCATATATTTT. As protein: CASSTGFLGNTIYF.

This rearrangement joins TRBV6-5 to TRBJ1-3; D remains ambiguous. Germline V lookup: CDR1 MNHEY, CDR2 SVGAGI. Trimming took 6 bases from V and 0 from J, leaving 9 bases between them. This CDR3 is built from 14 residues. CDR3 protein: CASSPTYSGNTIYF. CDR3 coding DNA: TGTGCCAGCAGCCCCACCTACTCTGGAAACACCATATATTTT.

This chain connects TRBV27 to TRBJ2-3, with D perhaps matching TRBD2 (5 bases). CDR3 length: 18 residues. Between the trimmed V and J ends, which lost 7 bases and 0 bases, there was a span of 23 bases. From germline, CDR1 is MNHEY and CDR2 SMNVEV (reference sequence). The CDR3 loop reads CASTPIYVTGTSTDTQYF. CDR3 DNA sequence: TGTGCCAGCACTCCCATCTATGTTACGGGAACTAGCACAGATACGCAGTATTTT.

The rearrangement links TRBV6-1 to TRBJ1-2; D ambiguous. This CDR3 contains 12 residues. CDR1 MNHNS and CDR2 SASEGT come from the germline V gene. The V end lost 1 base, the J end lost 5 bases, and 5 bases lay between the germline ends. In DNA form, the CDR3 reads TGTGCCAGCAGTGAAGGAGGGTATGGCTACACCTTC. It yields the protein CASSEGGYGYTF.

This clone was seen only once. The CDR3 is CASSLALAGGLDEQFF. The CDR3 DNA sequence: TGTGCCAGCAGCTTAGCCCTAGCGGGGGGGCTAGATGAGCAGTTCTTC. The rearrangement uses TRBV13 and TRBJ2-1; 12 bases are shared with TRBD2. V gave up 1 base and J gave up 8 bases; unmatched junction bases: 6. The germline V gene has CDR1 PRHDT and CDR2 FYEKMQ (reference sequence). CDR3 length equals 16 residues. Together with reference TRBV13 and TRBJ2-1, the CDR3 gives the full variable domain: AAGVIQSPRHLIKEKRETATLKCYPIPRHDTVYWYQQGPGQDPQFLISFYEKMQSDKGSIPDRFSAQQFSDYHSELNMSSLELGDSALYFCASSLALAGGLDEQFFGPGTRLTVL.

V usage is TRBV15 and J usage is TRBJ1-4; TRBD1 matches 7 bases. Germline CDR1 and CDR2: LNHNV and YYDKDF (reference sequence). After removal of 0 bases from V and 7 bases from J, the junction contained 5 bases not matched to a gene. This CDR3 has 15 residues. The CDR3 DNA sequence: TGTGCCACCAGCAGAGAAGGCGAGGGGGCTGAAAAACTGTTTTTT. Protein sequence: CATSREGEGAEKLFF.

This clone appeared a single time. The chain is built from TRBV5-6 and TRBJ1-6; 7 bases fit TRBD1. The V gene's germline CDR1 is SGHDT and CDR2 YYEEEE. V shed 2 bases and J 7 bases; nucleotides not matched to a gene: 3. The CDR3 sequence is 14 residues long. Here the CDR3 reads CASSFGTVNSPLHF. The CDR3 nucleotides read TGTGCCAGCAGCTTTGGGACAGTAAATTCACCCCTCCACTTT.

This clone was seen just once. The chain links TRBV4-2 to TRBJ2-3; 12 bases match TRBD2. This CDR3 has 19 residues. V trimming: 0 bases; J trimming: 6 bases; junction bases outside the gene matches: 13. The germline gives CDR1 LGHNA, CDR2 YNFKEQ. This CDR3 is CASSQDLGSSGGAADTQYF. CDR3 sequence (DNA): TGTGCCAGCAGCCAAGATCTGGGGTCTAGCGGGGGGGCCGCCGATACGCAGTATTTT.

V and J are TRBV6-5 and TRBJ2-7, with TRBD1 matching over 9 bases. The CDR3 totals 15 residues. The V and J ends lost 6 bases and 6 bases, in that order; junction bases with no gene match: 12. Germline values: CDR1 MNHEY, CDR2 SVGAGI. The CDR3 protein is CASRSSGGQGVEQYF. DNA of the CDR3: TGTGCCAGCAGATCCTCCGGGGGACAGGGTGTCGAGCAGTACTTC.

CDR3 DNA: TGTGCCAGCAGCACGCGTTCCGGGACAGGGGGCGCTGGGGCCAACGTCCTGACTTTC. Translated, it gives CASSTRSGTGGAGANVLTF. The V gene is TRBV7-9, the J gene TRBJ2-6, with 12 nucleotides matching TRBD1. V lost 5 bases to trimming and J lost 2 bases; unmatched junction nucleotides: 10. This CDR3 is 19 amino acids long. CDR1 and CDR2 from the germline V gene are SEHNR and FQNEAQ (reference sequence).

This clone was detected once. In DNA form, the CDR3 reads TGTGCCAGCAGCGGGGGGAGGGTTCAAGAGACCCAGTACTTC. This sequence encodes CASSGGRVQETQYF. This chain connects TRBV9 to TRBJ2-5; TRBD2 agrees at 7 bases. The CDR3 runs 14 residues. V was pared by 3 bases and J by 2 bases, with 4 bases of the junction left unmatched. CDR1 and CDR2 from the germline V gene are SGDLS and YYNGEE.

The CDR3 region is CASSLGGTSPLHF. The CDR3 DNA is TGTGCCAGCAGTTTAGGGGGGACCTCACCCCTCCACTTT. The chain is built from TRBV27 and TRBJ1-6; tentative D call: TRBD1 (5 bases). V was shortened by 2 bases and J by 10 bases, with 9 bases between the two germline ends. CDR3 length: 13 amino acids. In germline, CDR1 is MNHEY, CDR2 SMNVEV (reference sequence).

The chain couples TRBV7-2 to TRBJ2-7; D uncertain. The germline V and J ends were trimmed by 1 base and 2 bases, with 9 bases remaining between them. CDR1 and CDR2 from the germline V gene are SGHTA and FQGNSA. The CDR3 spans 14 residues. The CDR3 DNA reads as TGTGCCAGCAGCTTAGTTTCGCCTACCTACGAGCAGTACTTC. Translated, it gives CASSLVSPTYEQYF.

The rearrangement links TRBV5-1 to TRBJ2-1, with 8 bases fitting TRBD2. The CDR3 extends over 14 amino acids. Looked up from germline, CDR1 is SGHRS and CDR2 is YFSETQ. With 3 bases clipped from V and 6 bases from J, the junction kept 5 bases outside the gene matches. This CDR3 reads CASSSTSALNEQFF. CDR3 sequence (DNA): TGCGCCAGCAGCTCGACTAGCGCTCTCAATGAGCAGTTCTTC.

This clone was detected only once. The rearrangement uses TRBV6-5 and TRBJ1-2; perhaps TRBD1 as D (6 bases). The length of the CDR3 is 14 residues. Germline V gene sequence: CDR1 MNHEY, CDR2 SVGAGI. Between the trimmed V and J ends, which lost 6 bases and 7 bases, there was a span of 18 bases. The CDR3, as DNA: TGTGCCAGCAGATACCCCGGGACAAAGTTTGGCTACACCTTC. Translation: CASRYPGTKFGYTF.

Only a few counts were recorded for this clone. The chain carries TRBV7-2 and TRBJ2-2, with unresolved D. Germline CDR1 reads SGHTA; CDR2 reads FQGNSA. The CDR3 loop spans 14 amino acids. Deletions cut 5 bases from V and 8 bases from J, with 15 bases between. As DNA, the CDR3 is TGTGCCAGCAGCCCAGTCGGGTCATCAGGGGAGCTGTTTTTT. It encodes CASSPVGSSGELFF.